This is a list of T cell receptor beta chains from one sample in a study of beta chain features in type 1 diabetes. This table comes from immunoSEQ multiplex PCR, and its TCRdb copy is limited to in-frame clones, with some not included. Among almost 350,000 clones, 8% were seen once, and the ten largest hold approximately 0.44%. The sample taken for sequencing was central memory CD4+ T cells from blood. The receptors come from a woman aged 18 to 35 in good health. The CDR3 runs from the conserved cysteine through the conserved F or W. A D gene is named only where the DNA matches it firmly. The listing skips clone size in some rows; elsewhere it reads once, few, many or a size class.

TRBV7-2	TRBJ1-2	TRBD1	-	CASSFYRDSYGYTF	TGTGCCAGCAGCTTCTACCGGGACAGCTATGGCTACACCTTC
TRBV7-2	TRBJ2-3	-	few	CASSYNEADTQYF	TGTGCCAGCAGCTACAATGAAGCAGATACGCAGTATTTT
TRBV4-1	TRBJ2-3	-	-	CASSQALGTTDTQYF	TGCGCCAGCAGCCAAGCGCTCGGAACCACAGATACGCAGTATTTT
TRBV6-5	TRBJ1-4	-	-	CASRSGRTINEKLFF	TGTGCCAGCAGATCCGGACGGACGATTAATGAAAAACTGTTTTTT
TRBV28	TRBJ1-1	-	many	CASSLGRSMNTEAFF	TGTGCCAGCAGTTTAGGCCGCTCCATGAACACTGAAGCTTTCTTT
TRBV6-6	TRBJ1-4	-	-	CASSYSGPPEKLFF	TGTGCCAGCAGTTACTCGGGCCCGCCCGAAAAACTGTTTTTT
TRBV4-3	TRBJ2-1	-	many	CASSQDSWNEQFF	TGCGCCAGCAGCCAAGATAGCTGGAATGAGCAGTTCTTC
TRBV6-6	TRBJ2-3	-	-	CASSSDYKLHTDTQYF	TGTGCCAGCAGCTCCGACTATAAGCTGCACACAGATACGCAGTATTTT
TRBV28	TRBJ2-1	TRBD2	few	CASTGTSKAEQFF	TGTGCCAGCACCGGGACTAGTAAGGCTGAGCAGTTCTTC
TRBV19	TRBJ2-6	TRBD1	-	CASSTGQVVAGANVLTF	TGTGCCAGTAGTACTGGACAGGTAGTGGCTGGGGCCAACGTCCTGACTTTC
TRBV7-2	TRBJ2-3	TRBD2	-	CASSSGLAGFTDTQYF	TGTGCCAGCAGCTCGGGACTAGCGGGCTTCACAGATACGCAGTATTTT
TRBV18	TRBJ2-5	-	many	CASSPTPQGRETQYF	TGTGCCAGCTCACCTACCCCACAGGGTCGGGAGACCCAGTACTTC
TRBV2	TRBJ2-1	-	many	CASKEGSNEQFF	TGTGCCAGCAAGGAGGGTAGCAATGAGCAGTTCTTC
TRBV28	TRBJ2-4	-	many	CASSSGGRLLDF	TGTGCCAGCAGTAGCGGTGGCCGTCTTTTGGACTTC
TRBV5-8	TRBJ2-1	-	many	CASRLGTYEQFF	TGTGCCAGCAGACTTGGGACGTATGAGCAGTTCTTC
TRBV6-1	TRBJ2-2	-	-	CASSLALTGAGELFF	TGTGCCAGCAGTTTAGCGCTCACAGGAGCCGGGGAGCTGTTTTTT
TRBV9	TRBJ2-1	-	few	CASSTRPAGDEQFF	TGTGCCAGCAGCACCCGACCAGCAGGGGATGAGCAGTTCTTC
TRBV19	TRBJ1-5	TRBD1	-	CASRPKLDRSNQPQHF	TGTGCCAGTAGGCCAAAACTGGACAGGAGTAATCAGCCCCAGCATTTT
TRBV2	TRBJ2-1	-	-	CASGRNPNEQFF	TGTGCCAGCGGGAGGAACCCGAATGAGCAGTTCTTC
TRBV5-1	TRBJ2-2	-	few	CASSLTSQNTGELFF	TGCGCCAGCAGCTTGACATCCCAAAACACCGGGGAGCTGTTTTTT
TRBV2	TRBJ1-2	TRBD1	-	CASRETGINYGYTF	TGTGCCAGCAGAGAGACAGGGATTAACTATGGCTACACCTTC
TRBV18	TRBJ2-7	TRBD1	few	CASSGSGTDRSYEQYF	TGTGCCAGCTCAGGATCCGGGACAGACAGGTCTTACGAGCAGTACTTC
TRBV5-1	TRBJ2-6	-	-	CASSFRGANVLTF	TGCGCCAGCAGCTTTAGGGGGGCCAACGTCCTGACTTTC
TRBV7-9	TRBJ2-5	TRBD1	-	CASSLQGATETQYF	TGTGCCAGCAGCTTACAGGGGGCCACGGAGACCCAGTACTTC
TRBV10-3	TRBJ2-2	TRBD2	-	CAIRPTSGGTGELFF	TGTGCCATCAGGCCGACTAGCGGGGGCACCGGGGAGCTGTTTTTT
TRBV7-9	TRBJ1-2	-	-	CASSLGDIRYGYTF	TGTGCCAGCAGCTTAGGGGACATCCGCTATGGCTACACCTTC
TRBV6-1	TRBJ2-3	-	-	CASRGTNTDTQYF	TGTGCCAGCAGGGGGACCAACACAGATACGCAGTATTTT
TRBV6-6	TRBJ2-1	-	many	CASSSDLRGDEQFF	TGTGCCAGCAGTTCCGATTTAAGGGGCGATGAGCAGTTCTTC
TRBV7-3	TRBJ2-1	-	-	CASSQAEGSYNEQFF	TGTGCCAGCAGCCAAGCGGAGGGTTCCTACAATGAGCAGTTCTTC
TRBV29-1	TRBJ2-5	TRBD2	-	CSVTSGTRETQYF	TGCAGCGTGACTAGCGGGACGCGAGAGACCCAGTACTTC
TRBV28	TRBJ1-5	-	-	CASSLNRVDQPQHF	TGTGCCAGCAGTTTAAATCGGGTGGATCAGCCCCAGCATTTT
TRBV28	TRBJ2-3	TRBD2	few	CASSSSGMRTDTQYF	TGTGCCAGCAGTTCTAGCGGAATGAGGACAGATACGCAGTATTTT
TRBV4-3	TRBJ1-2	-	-	CASSQGVTASYGYTF	TGCGCCAGCAGTCAGGGTGTTACAGCCAGCTATGGCTACACCTTC
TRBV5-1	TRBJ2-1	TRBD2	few	CASSRGLAGVWNEQFF	TGCGCCAGCAGCAGGGGACTAGCGGGAGTGTGGAATGAGCAGTTCTTC
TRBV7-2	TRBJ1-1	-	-	CASSLLGTEAFF	TGTGCCAGCAGCTTATTAGGCACTGAAGCTTTCTTT
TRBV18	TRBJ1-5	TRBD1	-	CASSPTGAQPQHF	TGTGCCAGCTCACCGACAGGGGCTCAGCCCCAGCATTTT
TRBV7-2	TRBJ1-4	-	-	CASSLVSSVQGEKLFF	TGTGCCAGCAGCTTAGTTTCAAGCGTTCAAGGGGAAAAACTGTTTTTT
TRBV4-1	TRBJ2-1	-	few	CASSQDGNSYNEQFF	TGCGCCAGCAGCCAGGACGGTAACTCCTACAATGAGCAGTTCTTC
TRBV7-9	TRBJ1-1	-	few	CASSFVTEAFF	TGTGCCAGCAGCTTTGTTACCGAAGCTTTCTTT
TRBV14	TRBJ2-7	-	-	CASSQAGYEQYF	TGTGCCAGCAGCCAAGCCGGCTACGAGCAGTACTTC